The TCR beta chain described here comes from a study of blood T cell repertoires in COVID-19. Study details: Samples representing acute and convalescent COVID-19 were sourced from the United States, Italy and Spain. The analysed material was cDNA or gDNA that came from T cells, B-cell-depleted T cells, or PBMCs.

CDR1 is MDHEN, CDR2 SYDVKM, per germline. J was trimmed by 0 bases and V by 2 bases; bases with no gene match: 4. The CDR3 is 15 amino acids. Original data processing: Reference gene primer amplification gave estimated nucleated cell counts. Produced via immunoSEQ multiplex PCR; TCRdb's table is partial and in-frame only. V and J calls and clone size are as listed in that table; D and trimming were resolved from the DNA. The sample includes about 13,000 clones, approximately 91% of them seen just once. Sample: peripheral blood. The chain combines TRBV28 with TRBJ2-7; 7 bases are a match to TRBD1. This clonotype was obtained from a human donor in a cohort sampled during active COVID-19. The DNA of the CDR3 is TGTGCCAGCAGTTTAACCGGGACAGACTCCTACGAGCAGTACTTC. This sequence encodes CASSLTGTDSYEQYF.